The 14 T cell receptor beta chains presented below share a single source sample, sequenced in a study of cytomegalovirus exposure and HLA in healthy donors. It was with 60 Vbeta and 13 Jbeta primers that the PCR ran. The method was immunoSEQ multiplex PCR; TCRdb's version includes in-frame clones alone and lacks a portion of them. The sample holds 97,000 or so clones; 83% are singletons and the top ten take just over 2.5%. Source material: PBMCs. The receptors stem from a man aged 35-49 years in good health and CMV-seronegative.

The chain is built from TRBV7-6 and TRBJ1-2, with TRBD1 matching over 7 bases. Germline lookup yields CDR1 SGHVS and CDR2 FNYEAQ. CDR3 size: 13 residues. With V trimmed by 5 bases and J by 7 bases, 7 bases remained unmatched. The CDR3 region has the DNA TGTGCCAGCAGCCCCGAGACAGGGCTTGGCTACACCTTC. This codes for CASSPETGLGYTF. Filled out from reference TRBV7-6 and TRBJ1-2, the complete variable domain reads GAGVSQSPRYKVTKRGQDVALRCDPISGHVSLYWYRQALGQGPEFLTYFNYEAQQDKSGLPNDRFSAERPEGSISTLTIQRTEQRDSAMYRCASSPETGLGYTFGSGTRLTVV.

The rearrangement joins TRBV4-1 to TRBJ2-3; a weak D match, TRBD2 (5 bases). This CDR3 has 15 residues. From germline, CDR1 is MGHRA and CDR2 YSYEKL. V lost 4 bases, J lost 3 bases, and 14 bases lay in between. CDR3 coding DNA: TGCGCCAGCAGCCCCTATTCGGGGATGACAGATACGCAGTATTTT. It is translated as CASSPYSGMTDTQYF.

V gene TRBV4-3 combines with J gene TRBJ2-3; D unresolved. The CDR3 runs 15 residues. CDR1 and CDR2 from the germline V gene are LGHNA and YSLEER. Trimming removed 1 base at V and 2 bases at J, with 10 bases between. This CDR3 reads CASSQGVILTDTQYF. The CDR3 DNA sequence: TGCGCCAGCAGCCAAGGAGTTATTCTCACAGATACGCAGTATTTT.

The chain has TRBV6-5 and TRBJ2-7; D is ambiguous. The CDR3 is made up of 13 amino acids. Per the germline V gene, CDR1 is MNHEY and CDR2 is SVGAGI. V was pared by 4 bases and J by 3 bases, with 10 bases between. The CDR3 DNA is TGTGCCAGCAGTTCGCCCCCCGGCTACGAGCAGTACTTC. It specifies CASSSPPGYEQYF.

This clone has only one observation. The chain couples TRBV27 to TRBJ1-1, with 7 bases that match TRBD1. The V gene's germline CDR1 is MNHEY and CDR2 SMNVEV (reference sequence). This CDR3 contains 14 residues. V lost 7 bases, J lost 7 bases, and 12 bases stayed unmatched. CDR3 sequence: CASTGRPGGIEAFF. The CDR3 nucleotides are TGTGCCAGCACCGGAAGGCCAGGGGGTATTGAAGCTTTCTTT.

This clone is medium-sized (0.01 to 0.1%) in the sample. The chain is built from TRBV5-1 and TRBJ1-4; perhaps TRBD1 as D (5 bases). V lost 2 bases and J 7 bases, leaving 18 bases between the germline ends. Germline CDR1 and CDR2: SGHRS and YFSETQ. This CDR3 has 16 amino acids. CDR3: CASSLEGQAAGEKLFF. DNA of the CDR3: TGCGCCAGCAGCTTAGAGGGGCAGGCAGCGGGTGAAAAACTGTTTTTT.

This sequence joins TRBV5-1 and TRBJ2-3; 8 bases line up with TRBD2. V dropped 4 bases and J dropped 8; count of bases not matched to a gene: 12. CDR1 SGHRS and CDR2 YFSETQ come from the germline V gene. The CDR3 extends over 15 amino acids. The CDR3 region is CASSPFGTSGGTQYF. In DNA, the CDR3 is TGCGCCAGCAGCCCCTTCGGGACGAGCGGGGGTACGCAGTATTTT.

The chain couples TRBV7-8 to TRBJ2-1; 10 bases match TRBD1. With V trimmed by 4 bases and J by 9 bases, 12 bases remained unmatched. The CDR3 has 16 residues. Germline-derived CDR1 and CDR2 are SGHVS and FQNEAQ. CDR3 residues: CASSSTYATGGSEQFF. The CDR3 DNA is TGTGCCAGCAGCTCAACTTACGCGACAGGGGGCAGTGAGCAGTTCTTC. Based on the CDR3 plus reference TRBV7-8 and TRBJ2-1, the full variable domain is GAGVSQSPRYKVAKRGQDVALRCDPISGHVSLFWYQQALGQGPEFLTYFQNEAQLDKSGLPSDRFFAERPEGSVSTLKIQRTQQEDSAVYLCASSSTYATGGSEQFFGPGTRLTVL.

The V and J genes are TRBV25-1 and TRBJ2-5; D perhaps matches TRBD1 (5 bases). V lost 0 bases and J lost 5, with 22 bases in between. CDR1 MGHDK and CDR2 SYGVNS come from the germline V gene. The CDR3 runs to 18 residues. CDR3 amino acids: CASSEYKPGPLDRETQYF. CDR3 coding DNA: TGTGCCAGCAGTGAATATAAACCAGGGCCACTGGATAGGGAGACCCAGTACTTC.

The chain has TRBV7-2 and TRBJ2-7; 8 nucleotides line up with TRBD2. V shed 5 bases and J 0 bases; nucleotides not matched to a gene: 6. This CDR3 is built from 15 residues. Germline CDR1 SGHTA, CDR2 FQGNSA. The CDR3 loop reads CASSPAGTSSYEQYF. The CDR3 DNA reads as TGTGCCAGCAGCCCCGCCGGGACTAGCTCCTACGAGCAGTACTTC.

The genes are TRBV6-1 and TRBJ2-3, with D possibly TRBD1 on 5 matching bases. Per germline, CDR1 MNHNS and CDR2 SASEGT. The CDR3 consists of 16 residues. V was cut by 3 bases and J by 1 base, with 14 bases left in between. CDR3 loop: CASSEAVGAGTDTQYF. The CDR3 DNA sequence: TGTGCCAGCAGTGAGGCGGTAGGGGCCGGCACAGATACGCAGTATTTT.

The chain employs TRBV30 and TRBJ2-5; TRBD1 aligns across 8 bases. The germline V gene encodes CDR1 GTSNPN and CDR2 SVGIG (reference sequence). The V gene end was trimmed by 3 bases and the J gene end by 4 bases; junction bases not matched to a gene: 1. There are 12 residues in the CDR3. The CDR3 DNA follows: TGTGCCTGGAGACAGGGGGGAGAGACCCAGTACTTC. Protein sequence: CAWRQGGETQYF.

The chain employs TRBV18 and TRBJ2-3; D is perhaps TRBD1 (5 bases). The germline V gene encodes CDR1 KGHSH and CDR2 LQKENI. The CDR3 runs to 16 residues. Trimming pared 6 bases from V and 1 base from J, leaving 17 bases between. The CDR3 coding sequence is TGTGCCAGCTCCCCTAACAGTAGGGGTGGCACAGATACGCAGTATTTT. This gives the protein CASSPNSRGGTDTQYF.

The chain has TRBV7-3 and TRBJ2-3; 7 bases agree with TRBD1. CDR1 is SGHTA and CDR2 is FQGTGA in the germline V gene. The CDR3 runs to 14 residues. The V segment lost 5 bases and the J segment 2 bases; nucleotides outside the gene matches: 4. CDR3 region: CASSPGQLTDTQYF. Here the CDR3 DNA reads TGTGCCAGCAGCCCGGGACAGCTCACAGATACGCAGTATTTT.